The present T cell receptor beta chain was sequenced within a study of blood T cell repertoires in COVID-19. The protocol was immunoSEQ multiplex PCR, while the TCRdb copy is restricted to in-frame clones and leaves out a portion. Of some 250,000 clones in the sample, about 90% were seen once. Allocation to cohorts depended on clinical history reported by the participants. CDR3 length equals 15 residues. Losses at the gene ends were 6 bases for V and 5 bases for J; bases not matched to a gene: 10. Germline assignment: CDR1 SEHNR and CDR2 FQNEAQ (reference sequence). Specimen: PBMCs or T cells enriched from blood (not recorded which). This TCR derives from a human donor in a cohort exposed to, infected with or recovered from COVID-19 (not recorded which). The donor label of this sample is uncertain. The J gene is TRBJ2-1, the V gene TRBV7-9; TRBD2 agrees at 7 bases. CDR3 DNA: TGTGCCAGCAGGACATCGGGGGGAGAAGACAATGAGCAGTTCTTC. Amino acid sequence: CASRTSGGEDNEQFF.